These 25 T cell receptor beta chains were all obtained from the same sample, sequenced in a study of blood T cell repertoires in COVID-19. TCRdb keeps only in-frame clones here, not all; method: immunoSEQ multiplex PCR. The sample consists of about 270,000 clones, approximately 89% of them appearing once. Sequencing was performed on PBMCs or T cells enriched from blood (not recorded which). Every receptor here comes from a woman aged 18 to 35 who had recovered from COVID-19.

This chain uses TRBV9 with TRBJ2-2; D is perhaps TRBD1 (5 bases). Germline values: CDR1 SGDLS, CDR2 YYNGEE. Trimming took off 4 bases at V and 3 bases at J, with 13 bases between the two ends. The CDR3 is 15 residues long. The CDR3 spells CASSPSQGYTGELFF. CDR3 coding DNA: TGTGCCAGCAGCCCTTCCCAGGGTTACACCGGGGAGCTGTTTTTT.

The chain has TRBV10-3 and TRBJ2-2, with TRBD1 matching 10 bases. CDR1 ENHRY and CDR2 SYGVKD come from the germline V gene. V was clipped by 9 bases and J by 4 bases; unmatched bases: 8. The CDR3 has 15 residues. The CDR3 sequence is CAIAKTGGFTGELFF. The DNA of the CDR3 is TGTGCCATTGCTAAGACAGGGGGCTTCACCGGGGAGCTGTTTTTT.

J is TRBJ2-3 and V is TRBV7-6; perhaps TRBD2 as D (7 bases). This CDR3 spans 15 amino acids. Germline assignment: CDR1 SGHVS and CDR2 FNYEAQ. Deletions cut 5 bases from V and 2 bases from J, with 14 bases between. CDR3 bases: TGTGCCAGCAGCAAGGGGGGGGCAGACACAGATACGCAGTATTTT. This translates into CASSKGGADTDTQYF.

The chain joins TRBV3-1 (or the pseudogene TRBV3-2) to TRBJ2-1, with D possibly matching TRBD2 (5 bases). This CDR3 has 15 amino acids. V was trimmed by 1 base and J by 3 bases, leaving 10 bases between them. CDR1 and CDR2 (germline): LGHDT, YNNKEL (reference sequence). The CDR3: CASSQVASSYNEQFF. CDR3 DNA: TGTGCCAGCAGCCAAGTGGCTAGCAGCTACAATGAGCAGTTCTTC.

The CDR3 bases are TGTGCCAGCAGCAGGGATATGAACACTGAAGCTTTCTTT. As protein: CASSRDMNTEAFF. The chain employs TRBV2 and TRBJ1-1, with D possibly being TRBD1 (5 bases). With 6 bases removed from V and 0 bases from J, the gap between germline ends came to 8 bases. This CDR3 comprises 13 residues. Germline V gene data show CDR1 as SNHLY and CDR2 as FYNNEI.

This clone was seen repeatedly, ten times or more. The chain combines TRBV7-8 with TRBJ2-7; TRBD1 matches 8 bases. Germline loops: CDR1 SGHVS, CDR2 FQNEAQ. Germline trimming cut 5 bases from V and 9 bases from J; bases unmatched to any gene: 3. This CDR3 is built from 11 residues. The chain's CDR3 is CASSPDRVQYF. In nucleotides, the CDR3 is TGTGCCAGCAGCCCGGACAGGGTGCAGTACTTC.

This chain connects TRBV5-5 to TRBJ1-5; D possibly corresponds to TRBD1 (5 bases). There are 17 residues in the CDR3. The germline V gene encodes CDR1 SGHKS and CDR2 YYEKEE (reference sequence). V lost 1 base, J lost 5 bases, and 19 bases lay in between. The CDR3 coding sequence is TGTGCCAGCAGCTTGTCTTGGGGCAGCGAGCAATATCAGCCCCAGCATTTT. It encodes CASSLSWGSEQYQPQHF.

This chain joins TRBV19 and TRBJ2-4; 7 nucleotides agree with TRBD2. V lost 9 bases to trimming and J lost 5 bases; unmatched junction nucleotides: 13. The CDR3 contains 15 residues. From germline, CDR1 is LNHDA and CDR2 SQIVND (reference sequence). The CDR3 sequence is CASGGTGEIQNIQYF. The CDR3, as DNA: TGTGCCAGCGGGGGGACCGGTGAGATTCAAAACATTCAGTACTTC.

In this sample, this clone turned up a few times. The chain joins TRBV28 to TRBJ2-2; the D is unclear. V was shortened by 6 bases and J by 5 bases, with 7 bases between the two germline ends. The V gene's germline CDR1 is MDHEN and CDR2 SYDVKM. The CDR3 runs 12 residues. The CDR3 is CASRHITGELFF. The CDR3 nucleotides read TGTGCCAGCAGGCACATTACCGGGGAGCTGTTTTTT. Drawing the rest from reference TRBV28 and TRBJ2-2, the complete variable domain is DVKVTQSSRYLVKRTGEKVFLECVQDMDHENMFWYRQDPGLGLRLIYFSYDVKMKEKGDIPEGYSVSREKKERFSLILESASTNQTSMYLCASRHITGELFFGEGSRLTVL.

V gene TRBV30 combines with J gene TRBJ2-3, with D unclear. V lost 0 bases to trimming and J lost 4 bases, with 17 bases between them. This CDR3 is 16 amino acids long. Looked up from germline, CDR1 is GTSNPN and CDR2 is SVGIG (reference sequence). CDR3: CAWSVLVRPSSDTQYF. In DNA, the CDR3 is TGTGCCTGGAGTGTATTGGTGCGCCCGTCGTCAGATACGCAGTATTTT.

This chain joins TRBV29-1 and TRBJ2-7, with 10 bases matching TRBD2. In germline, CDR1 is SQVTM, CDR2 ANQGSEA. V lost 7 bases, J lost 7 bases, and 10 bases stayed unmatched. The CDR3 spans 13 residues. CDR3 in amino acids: CSAKAGGPGEQYF. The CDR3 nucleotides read TGCAGCGCCAAAGCGGGAGGGCCGGGGGAGCAGTACTTC.

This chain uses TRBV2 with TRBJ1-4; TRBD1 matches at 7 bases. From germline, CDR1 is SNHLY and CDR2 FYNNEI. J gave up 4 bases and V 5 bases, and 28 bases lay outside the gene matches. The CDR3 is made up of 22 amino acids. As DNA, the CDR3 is TGTGCCAGCAGTCAGACAGGGATCCGGCCCAATCCCCCCAGGGCGAGTAATGAAAAACTGTTTTTT. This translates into CASSQTGIRPNPPRASNEKLFF. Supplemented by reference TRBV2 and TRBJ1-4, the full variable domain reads EPEVTQTPSHQVTQMGQEVILRCVPISNHLYFYWYRQILGQKVEFLVSFYNNEISEKSEIFDDQFSVERPDGSNFTLKIRSTKLEDSAMYFCASSQTGIRPNPPRASNEKLFFGSGTQLSVL.

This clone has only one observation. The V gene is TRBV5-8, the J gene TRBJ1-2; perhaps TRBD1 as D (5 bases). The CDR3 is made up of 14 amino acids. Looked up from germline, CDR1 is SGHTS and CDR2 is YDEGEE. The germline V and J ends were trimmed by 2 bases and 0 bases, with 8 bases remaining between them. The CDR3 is CASSFGTPNYGYTF. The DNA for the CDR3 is TGTGCCAGCAGCTTCGGGACTCCTAACTATGGCTACACCTTC.

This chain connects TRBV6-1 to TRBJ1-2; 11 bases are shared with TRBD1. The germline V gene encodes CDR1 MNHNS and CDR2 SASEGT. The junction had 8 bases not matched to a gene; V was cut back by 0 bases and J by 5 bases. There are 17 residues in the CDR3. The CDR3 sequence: CASSEALPGTGGYGYTF. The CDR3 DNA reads TGTGCCAGCAGTGAAGCGCTTCCAGGGACAGGGGGTTATGGCTACACCTTC.

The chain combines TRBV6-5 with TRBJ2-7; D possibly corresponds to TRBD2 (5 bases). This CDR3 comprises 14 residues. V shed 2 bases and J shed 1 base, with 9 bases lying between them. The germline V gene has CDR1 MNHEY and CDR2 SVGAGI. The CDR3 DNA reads TGTGCCAGCAGTTACGACCGGGGATCCTACGAGCAGTACTTC. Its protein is CASSYDRGSYEQYF.

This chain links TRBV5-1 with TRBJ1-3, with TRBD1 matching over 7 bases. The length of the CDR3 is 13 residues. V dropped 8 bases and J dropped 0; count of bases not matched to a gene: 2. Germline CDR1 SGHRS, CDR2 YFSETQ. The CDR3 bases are TGCGCCAGTGGGGACAGCTCTGGAAACACCATATATTTT. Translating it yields CASGDSSGNTIYF.

CDR3: CASSLEGRSAARAQFF. CDR3 coding DNA: TGTGCCAGCAGTTTAGAGGGTCGTAGCGCGGCGCGGGCGCAGTTCTTC. The chain is built from TRBV27 and TRBJ2-1, with D possibly being TRBD2 (5 bases). V was clipped by 2 bases and J by 12 bases, with 23 bases between them. The CDR3 length is 16 residues. From germline, CDR1 is MNHEY and CDR2 SMNVEV (reference sequence).

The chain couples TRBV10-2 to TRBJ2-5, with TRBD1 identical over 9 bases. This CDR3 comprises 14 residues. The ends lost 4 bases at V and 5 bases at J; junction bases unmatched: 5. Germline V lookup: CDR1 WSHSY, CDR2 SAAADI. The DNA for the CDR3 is TGCGCCAGCAGTGGGACAGGGGTGGGCGAGACCCAGTACTTC. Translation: CASSGTGVGETQYF.

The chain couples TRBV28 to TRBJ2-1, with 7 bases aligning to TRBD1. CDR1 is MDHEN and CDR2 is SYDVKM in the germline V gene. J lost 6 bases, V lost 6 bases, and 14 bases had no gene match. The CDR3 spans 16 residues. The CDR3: CASSPPPPQGTNEQFF. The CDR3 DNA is TGTGCCAGCAGCCCGCCCCCCCCACAGGGGACCAATGAGCAGTTCTTC. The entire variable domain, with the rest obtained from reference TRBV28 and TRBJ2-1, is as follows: DVKVTQSSRYLVKRTGEKVFLECVQDMDHENMFWYRQDPGLGLRLIYFSYDVKMKEKGDIPEGYSVSREKKERFSLILESASTNQTSMYLCASSPPPPQGTNEQFFGPGTRLTVL.

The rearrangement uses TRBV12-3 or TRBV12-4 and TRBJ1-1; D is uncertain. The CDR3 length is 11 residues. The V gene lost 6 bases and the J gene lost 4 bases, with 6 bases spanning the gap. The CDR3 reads CASSYITEAFF. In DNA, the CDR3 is TGTGCCAGCAGCTATATCACTGAAGCTTTCTTT.

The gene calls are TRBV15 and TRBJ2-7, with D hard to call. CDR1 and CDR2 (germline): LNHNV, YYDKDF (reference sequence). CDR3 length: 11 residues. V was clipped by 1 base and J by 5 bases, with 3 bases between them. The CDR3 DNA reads TGTGCCACCAGCAGAGCTAACGAGCAGTACTTC. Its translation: CATSRANEQYF.

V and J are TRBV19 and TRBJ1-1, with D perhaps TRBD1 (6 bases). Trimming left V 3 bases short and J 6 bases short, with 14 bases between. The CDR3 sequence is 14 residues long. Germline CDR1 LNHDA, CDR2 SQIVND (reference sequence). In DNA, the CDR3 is TGTGCCAGTAGTATCTACAGGGAACAAGCTGAAGCTTTCTTT. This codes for CASSIYREQAEAFF. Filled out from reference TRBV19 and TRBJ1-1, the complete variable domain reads DGGITQSPKYLFRKEGQNVTLSCEQNLNHDAMYWYRQDPGQGLRLIYYSQIVNDFQKGDIAEGYSVSREKKESFPLTVTSAQKNPTAFYLCASSIYREQAEAFFGQGTRLTVV.

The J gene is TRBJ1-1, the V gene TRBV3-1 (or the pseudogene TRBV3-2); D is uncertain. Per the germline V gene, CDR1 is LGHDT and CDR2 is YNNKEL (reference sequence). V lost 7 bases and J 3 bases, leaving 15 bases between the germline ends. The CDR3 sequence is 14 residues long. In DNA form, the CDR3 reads TGTGCCAGCACCCGCGGGTTGGAGCACACTGAAGCTTTCTTT. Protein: CASTRGLEHTEAFF.

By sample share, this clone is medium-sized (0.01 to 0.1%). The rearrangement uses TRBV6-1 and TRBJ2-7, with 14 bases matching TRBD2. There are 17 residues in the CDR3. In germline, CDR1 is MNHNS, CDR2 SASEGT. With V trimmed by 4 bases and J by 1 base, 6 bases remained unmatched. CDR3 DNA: TGTGCCAGCAGTGGAACGACTAGCGGGGGGGTTTCCTACGAGCAGTACTTC. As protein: CASSGTTSGGVSYEQYF.

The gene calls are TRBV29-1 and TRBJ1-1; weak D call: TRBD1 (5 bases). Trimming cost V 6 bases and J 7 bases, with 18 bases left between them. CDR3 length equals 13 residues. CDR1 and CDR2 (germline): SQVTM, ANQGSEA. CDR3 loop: CSVNGQASDEAFF. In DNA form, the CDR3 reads TGCAGCGTCAATGGACAAGCCTCGGATGAAGCTTTCTTT.